These 2 T cell receptor beta chains were all obtained from the same sample, sequenced in a study of shared clonotypes between healthy human individuals. The protocol was immunoSEQ multiplex PCR, while the TCRdb copy is restricted to in-frame clones and leaves out a portion. The table lists around 700,000 clones, approximately 75% of them singletons. The sequenced sample consisted of memory CD4+ T cells sorted from blood. Described subset: CD45RA-negative fraction. These receptors all stem from a woman in her 30s in good health.

The V gene is TRBV11-2, the J gene TRBJ2-7, with 12 positions matching TRBD2. Per germline, CDR1 SGHAT and CDR2 FQNNGV. With 4 bases clipped from V and 7 bases from J, the junction kept 5 bases outside the gene matches. This CDR3 has 14 residues. DNA of the CDR3: TGTGCCAGCAGCTACGGACTAGCGGGATGGGAGCAGTACTTC. Translating gives CASSYGLAGWEQYF.

V gene TRBV28 combines with J gene TRBJ1-2, with D tentatively TRBD1 (6 bases). The CDR3 consists of 15 residues. Between the trimmed V and J ends, which lost 6 bases and 4 bases, there was a span of 18 bases. Germline-derived CDR1 and CDR2 are MDHEN and SYDVKM. Here the CDR3 reads CASRPLTGTTYGYTF. In DNA form, the CDR3 reads TGTGCCAGCAGACCCCTTACAGGGACCACCTATGGCTACACCTTC.